The 27 T cell receptor beta chains given below trace back to one sample, sequenced in a study of shared clonotypes between healthy human individuals. TCRdb's table, derived via immunoSEQ multiplex PCR, lists solely in-frame clones and lacks some. The sample shows roughly 2 million clones, about 94% of them seen only once. Naive CD8 cells were CD45RO-negative, positively selected for CCR7, excluding terminally differentiated effector memory CD45RA+ cells. Specimen: naive CD8+ T cells sorted from blood. These receptors came from a man aged 18 to 29 in good health.

The chain links TRBV10-3 to TRBJ2-3; D may be TRBD1 or TRBD2 (5 bases each). V was clipped by 0 bases and J by 3 bases, with 10 bases between them. This CDR3 comprises 15 residues. CDR1 and CDR2 from the germline V gene are ENHRY and SYGVKD. CDR3 sequence: CAISESWGPTDTQYF. The CDR3, as DNA: TGTGCCATCAGTGAGTCGTGGGGACCAACAGATACGCAGTATTTT.

Regarding this clone: Other nucleotide sequences in the sample specify the same CDR3. This rearrangement joins TRBV5-4 to TRBJ2-5; D is possibly TRBD1 (6 bases). Germline CDR1 reads SGHNT; CDR2 reads YYREEE (reference sequence). V dropped 2 bases and J dropped 0 bases, with 8 bases sitting between them. The CDR3 length is 14 residues. The CDR3 DNA follows: TGTGCCAGCAGCTTTGGGACAAACCAAGAGACCCAGTACTTC. Amino acid sequence: CASSFGTNQETQYF. The full variable domain, its missing parts supplied by reference TRBV5-4 and TRBJ2-5, is ETGVTQSPTHLIKTRGQQVTLRCSSQSGHNTVSWYQQALGQGPQFIFQYYREEENGRGNFPPRFSGLQFPNYSSELNVNALELDDSALYLCASSFGTNQETQYFGPGTRLLVL.

The chain combines TRBV9 with TRBJ2-1; weak D call: TRBD2 (6 bases). This CDR3 is built from 14 residues. The V gene lost 0 bases and the J gene lost 10 bases, with 14 bases spanning the gap. Germline CDR1 and CDR2: SGDLS and YYNGEE. This chain's CDR3 is CASSVGAGPQEQFF. The CDR3 DNA is TGTGCCAGCAGCGTAGGGGCGGGGCCCCAGGAGCAGTTCTTC.

The chain couples TRBV7-3 to TRBJ1-4; D is unresolved. This CDR3 is 15 amino acids long. Per the germline V gene, CDR1 is SGHTA and CDR2 is FQGTGA. Trimming took 5 bases from V and 0 from J, leaving 10 bases between them. The CDR3 spells CASSTQVATNEKLFF. The DNA of the CDR3 is TGTGCCAGCAGCACCCAGGTTGCAACTAATGAAAAACTGTTTTTT.

As concerns this clone: Different DNA sequences within this sample yield the same CDR3. CDR3 residues: CASSLVESYEQYF. The CDR3 DNA reads as TGTGCCAGCAGCTTGGTAGAATCCTACGAGCAGTACTTC. The rearrangement uses TRBV5-6 and TRBJ2-7; D remains ambiguous. From germline, CDR1 is SGHDT and CDR2 YYEEEE. Trimming took 0 bases from V and 1 from J, leaving 5 bases between them. The CDR3 extends over 13 amino acids.

The V gene is TRBV11-2, the J gene TRBJ2-5; 7 bases fit TRBD2. Germline trimming cut 1 base from V and 3 bases from J; bases unmatched to any gene: 5. The germline V gene has CDR1 SGHAT and CDR2 FQNNGV. CDR3 length equals 15 residues. CDR3 DNA sequence: TGTGCCAGCAGCTTAGGACCGGCGGGGGAAGAGACCCAGTACTTC. It specifies CASSLGPAGEETQYF.

This chain uses TRBV7-8 with TRBJ2-1; 10 nucleotides line up with TRBD2. With V trimmed by 1 base and J by 6 bases, 3 bases remained unmatched. From germline, CDR1 is SGHVS and CDR2 FQNEAQ. There are 15 residues in the CDR3. The CDR3 DNA sequence: TGTGCCAGCAGCTTAGACAGCGGGGGGGCCAATGAGCAGTTCTTC. This codes for CASSLDSGGANEQFF.

This clone was counted only a few times. The gene calls are TRBV4-1 and TRBJ2-1, with TRBD1 matching 7 bases. V lost 4 bases, J lost 7 bases, and 1 base stayed unmatched. This CDR3 comprises 12 residues. CDR1 is MGHRA and CDR2 is YSYEKL in the germline V gene. CDR3 sequence (DNA): TGCGCCAGCAGCCCGACAGGGAATGAGCAGTTCTTC. Translated, it gives CASSPTGNEQFF.

This sequence joins TRBV18 and TRBJ1-4; 8 nucleotides line up with TRBD1. Looked up from germline, CDR1 is KGHSH and CDR2 is LQKENI. The CDR3 contains 17 residues. V trimming: 2 bases; J trimming: 4 bases; junction bases outside the gene matches: 9. The CDR3 bases are TGTGCCAGCTCACCAGTGGCTTTGGGACAGGATAATGAAAAACTGTTTTTT. It translates to CASSPVALGQDNEKLFF. Full variable domain (outside the CDR3, taken from reference TRBV18 and TRBJ1-4): NAGVMQNPRHLVRRRGQEARLRCSPMKGHSHVYWYRQLPEEGLKFMVYLQKENIIDESGMPKERFSAEFPKEGPSILRIQQVVRGDSAAYFCASSPVALGQDNEKLFFGSGTQLSVL.

Details on this clone: Other DNA sequences from this sample encode an identical CDR3 as well. The chain links TRBV5-1 to TRBJ2-5, with D unresolved. The ends were cut back, 4 bases at V and 1 base at J, with 8 bases in the middle. CDR3 length equals 13 residues. CDR1 is SGHRS, CDR2 YFSETQ, per germline. CDR3 in DNA: TGCGCCAGCAGCCTCGGCCTCCAAGAGACCCAGTACTTC. It translates to CASSLGLQETQYF.

The rearrangement links TRBV27 to TRBJ2-4, with D tentatively TRBD1 or TRBD2 (5 bases each). The germline V and J ends were trimmed by 0 bases and 6 bases, with 12 bases remaining between them. This CDR3 region has 15 residues. In germline, CDR1 is MNHEY, CDR2 SMNVEV (reference sequence). Here the CDR3 reads CASSLSSAGRNIQYF. The CDR3 nucleotides are TGTGCCAGCAGTTTATCCTCCGCAGGGAGAAACATTCAGTACTTC.

The rearrangement joins TRBV11-2 to TRBJ2-7, with D perhaps TRBD2 (6 bases). Trimming took off 5 bases at V and 1 base at J, with 9 bases between the two ends. Germline V CDR1 and CDR2: SGHAT, FQNNGV. The CDR3 covers 13 residues. The CDR3 loop is CASSMDYSYEQYF. CDR3 sequence (DNA): TGTGCCAGCAGCATGGACTATTCCTACGAGCAGTACTTC.

This chain connects TRBV15 to TRBJ1-1; D remains ambiguous. V was shortened by 0 bases and J by 5 bases, with 7 bases between the two germline ends. CDR3 size: 13 residues. The germline V gene has CDR1 LNHNV and CDR2 YYDKDF (reference sequence). CDR3 region: CATSREAKTEAFF. DNA of the CDR3: TGTGCCACCAGCAGAGAGGCCAAAACTGAAGCTTTCTTT.

V and J are TRBV7-8 and TRBJ1-1; no clear D gene. Trimming stripped 5 bases from V and 1 base from J, with 8 bases between. In germline, CDR1 is SGHVS, CDR2 FQNEAQ. CDR3 size: 13 residues. DNA for the CDR3: TGTGCCAGCAGCCTAAGACAGAACACTGAAGCTTTCTTT. Its protein product is CASSLRQNTEAFF.

CDR3 in DNA: TGTGCCAGCAGCTTAGGAGCCACTGAAGCTTTCTTT. This codes for CASSLGATEAFF. The J gene is TRBJ1-1, the V gene TRBV11-1; D is ambiguous. Germline V CDR1 and CDR2: SGHAT, FQDESV (reference sequence). The CDR3 is 12 residues long. Trimming stripped 1 base from V and 4 bases from J, with 4 bases between.

V usage is TRBV2 and J usage is TRBJ1-1, with a weak D call TRBD1 (6 bases). Germline-derived CDR1 and CDR2 are SNHLY and FYNNEI. The CDR3 consists of 15 residues. V was trimmed by 8 bases and J by 11 bases, leaving 27 bases between them. CDR3 amino acids: CASGGGVSPGEEAFF. CDR3 nucleotide sequence: TGTGCCAGCGGGGGCGGCGTGTCCCCGGGCGAAGAGGCTTTCTTT.

The V call is TRBV5-4, the J call TRBJ2-4; 9 bases align to TRBD1. With 4 bases clipped from V and 8 bases from J, the junction kept 4 bases outside the gene matches. The germline CDR1 and CDR2 sequences are SGHNT and YYREEE (reference sequence). The CDR3 is 13 amino acids. CDR3 sequence reads: CASSVDRGDIQYF. CDR3 sequence (DNA): TGTGCCAGCAGCGTTGACAGGGGGGACATTCAGTACTTC.

The gene calls are TRBV9 and TRBJ1-5; possible D gene TRBD1, 5 bases. V lost 3 bases to trimming and J lost 9 bases, with 19 bases between them. Per germline, CDR1 SGDLS and CDR2 YYNGEE. The length of the CDR3 is 15 residues. Here the CDR3 reads CASSAHGDPWVPQHF. Here the CDR3 DNA reads TGTGCCAGCAGCGCCCACGGGGACCCTTGGGTGCCCCAGCATTTT.

The genes are TRBV12-5 and TRBJ2-3; possible D gene TRBD2, 6 bases. Germline V gene sequence: CDR1 LGHNT, CDR2 FRNRAP. Trimming removed 3 bases from V and 3 bases from J, with 10 bases in between. The CDR3 loop spans 14 amino acids. CDR3 in amino acids: CASGFGGWTDTQYF. The CDR3 DNA sequence: TGTGCTAGTGGTTTCGGGGGTTGGACAGATACGCAGTATTTT.

V and J are TRBV7-8 and TRBJ2-7, with D perhaps TRBD1 (5 bases). The CDR3 consists of 13 residues. V dropped 7 bases and J dropped 2 bases, with 12 bases sitting between them. Germline V gene lookup returns CDR1 SGHVS and CDR2 FQNEAQ. The CDR3 nucleotides read TGTGCCAGCACCGCGACAGCGCCCTACGAGCAGTACTTC. Translated: CASTATAPYEQYF. Filled out from reference TRBV7-8 and TRBJ2-7, the complete variable domain reads GAGVSQSPRYKVAKRGQDVALRCDPISGHVSLFWYQQALGQGPEFLTYFQNEAQLDKSGLPSDRFFAERPEGSVSTLKIQRTQQEDSAVYLCASTATAPYEQYFGPGTRLTVT.

The CDR3 DNA sequence: TGTGCCAGCAGCATCCAAGGACAGCCTCAAAACTATGGCTACACCTTC. Translating gives CASSIQGQPQNYGYTF. This chain joins TRBV7-9 and TRBJ1-2, with D maybe TRBD1 (6 bases). Trimming took off 5 bases at V and 2 bases at J, with 18 bases between the two ends. CDR3 length: 16 residues. Germline assignment: CDR1 SEHNR and CDR2 FQNEAQ (reference sequence).

This chain connects TRBV9 to TRBJ1-2, with D possibly being TRBD1 (5 bases). The CDR3 is 15 residues long. Between the trimmed V and J ends, which lost 3 bases and 4 bases, there was a span of 16 bases. From germline, CDR1 is SGDLS and CDR2 YYNGEE. CDR3 bases: TGTGCCAGCAGCGCCACCCCAGGGTGGTCCTATGGCTACACCTTC. It codes for CASSATPGWSYGYTF.

V usage is TRBV21-1 and J usage is TRBJ1-1. TRBV21-1 is listed as a pseudogene. This CDR3 is 15 amino acids long. The DNA of the CDR3 is TGTGCCAGCAGCAAAGTCGTGACGAAGAACACTGAAGCTTTCTTT. Translation gives CASSKVVTKNTEAFF.

This chain links TRBV7-9 with TRBJ2-7; D is perhaps TRBD2 (5 bases). The V end lost 5 bases, the J end lost 3 bases, and 17 bases lay between the germline ends. Per the germline V gene, CDR1 is SEHNR and CDR2 is FQNEAQ (reference sequence). CDR3 size: 15 residues. DNA for the CDR3: TGTGCCAGCAGCCAAGCGGCCGGAATTAGCTACGAGCAGTACTTC. It translates to CASSQAAGISYEQYF. Using reference TRBV7-9 and TRBJ2-7 for the parts outside the CDR3, the full variable domain is DTGVSQNPRHKITKRGQNVTFRCDPISEHNRLYWYRQTLGQGPEFLTYFQNEAQLEKSRLLSDRFSAERPKGSFSTLEIQRTEQGDSAMYLCASSQAAGISYEQYFGPGTRLTVT.

This CDR3 is CASSSGQGGFGYEQYF. The CDR3 nucleotides are TGTGCCAGCAGCTCGGGACAGGGTGGGTTCGGCTACGAGCAGTACTTC. The rearrangement links TRBV7-8 to TRBJ2-7, with 9 bases fitting TRBD1. CDR1 is SGHVS, CDR2 FQNEAQ, per germline. The CDR3 runs 16 residues. V gave up 4 bases and J gave up 3 bases; unmatched junction bases: 10.

This clone was counted once. The J gene is TRBJ2-2, the V gene TRBV28; 8 bases map to TRBD1. V dropped 1 base and J dropped 4; count of bases not matched to a gene: 8. The CDR3 covers 17 residues. Per the germline V gene, CDR1 is MDHEN and CDR2 is SYDVKM. The CDR3 reads CASSLYPAGGSTGELFF. Written as DNA, the CDR3 is TGTGCCAGCAGTTTATACCCCGCAGGGGGCAGCACCGGGGAGCTGTTTTTT.

The genes are TRBV9 and TRBJ2-3; TRBD2 agrees at 9 bases. J was trimmed by 5 bases and V by 2 bases; bases with no gene match: 6. This CDR3 is built from 15 residues. Germline-derived CDR1 and CDR2 are SGDLS and YYNGEE. The CDR3 is CASSVSGSRVDTQYF. The CDR3 DNA reads TGTGCCAGCAGCGTTAGCGGGAGTCGTGTAGATACGCAGTATTTT. The full variable domain, in which reference TRBV9 and TRBJ2-3 provide the parts outside the CDR3, is DSGVTQTPKHLITATGQRVTLRCSPRSGDLSVYWYQQSLDQGLQFLIQYYNGEERAKGNILERFSAQQFPDLHSELNLSSLELGDSALYFCASSVSGSRVDTQYFGPGTRLTVL.